Detailed here is one TCR beta chain. What this receptor recognizes is not known. Sequence at one end of the junction differs from germline and may be a read error. Other DNA variants within this sample encode the same CDR3. The data belong to a study of technical replicates of blood from a handful of donors (dated by TCRdb to 2015 to 2018). The library was built by means of the immunoSEQ multiplex PCR assay. What TCRdb holds here is the immuneACCESS table cut down to in-frame rearrangements. Part of the clones is not present; checked against another copy, under half of the missing clones reflect an unresolved V gene, and the others are unexplained. The table for this sample lists about 73,000 clones; about 92% of them were counted only once. The top ten hold about 0.25% of the sample. The clonotype was recovered from a human donor in good health. The material sequenced was T cells isolated from PBMCs.

The encoded CDR3 is CAISEQVNTEAFF. In nucleotides, the sequence is TGCGCCATTTCCGAACAGGTCAACACTGAGGCTTTCTTT. Here the chain combines TRBV10-2 and TRBJ1-1; TRBD1 is a possible D gene, resting on 5 matching bases. The germline V gene specifies WSHSY as CDR1 and SAAADI as CDR2. Including cysteine and phenylalanine, the CDR3 has 13 amino acids. Only CDR3 DNA is held: 39 bases, read in frame from base 1.